The clone carrying this T cell receptor (beta chain) was counted a few times. Its target is not known. These data originate in a study of T cells in Graves' hyperthyroidism and ophthalmopathy. Fresh peripheral blood, approximately 10 ml, yielded the PBMCs. Study conclusions and caveats: Among thyroid clonotypes expanded above 0.001, most also appeared in blood.

V lost 3 bases and J lost 3, with 6 bases in between. The CDR3 runs to 13 residues. Germline V gene data show CDR1 as SNHLY and CDR2 as FYNNEI. The TCR beta CDR3 regions underwent amplification using RNA transcripts as the source. HTBI primers were the set used in a first-round RT-PCR of the TCR CDR3. In TCRdb, the multiplex PCR reads were re-called with MiXCR into one record per CDR3 protein. The sample has 650,000 to 750,000 distinct CDR3 sequences, 11% to 15% seen once; the top ten hold roughly a tenth. The genes are TRBV2 and TRBJ1-5; D ambiguous. The sequence was obtained from a woman aged 18-29 years with Graves' hyperthyroidism. Sample: blood. The DNA for the CDR3 is TGTGCCAGCAGTGACATCACCAATCAGCCCCAGCATTTT. Amino acid sequence: CASSDITNQPQHF.